The rows below give T cell receptor beta chains drawn from one sample of a study of T-cell reconstitution after alpha-beta-depleted transplantation in children. TCRdb used MiXCR to reprocess the PCR reads, holding one entry per CDR3 protein. Here the sample spans more than 450,000 distinct CDR3 sequences, about 16% being singletons. This sample comprised PBMCs from the stem cell graft donor, obtained from the stem cell graft. The receptors shown here come from a human donor who donated a stem cell graft to a child with acute lymphoblastic leukemia. Both conserved end residues are part of each CDR3. Each record gives: CDR3 protein, CDR3 DNA, D gene, V gene, clone size, J gene. D genes are given only for firm matches. The size of a clone is reported for some rows only, either as once, few or many, or as a class for expanded clones.

CASSLVLASGSAIRETQYF,TGTGCCAGCAGCTTGGTTTTGGCTAGCGGGAGTGCTATTCGAGAGACCCAGTACTTC,TRBD2,TRBV5-4,.,TRBJ2-5
CASSLLASGSGAQGNIQYF,TGCGCCAGCAGCTTGTTGGCTAGCGGGAGCGGGGCCCAAGGAAACATTCAGTACTTC,TRBD2,TRBV5-1,.,TRBJ2-4
CASSLYPVMNTEAFF,TGTGCCAGCAGTTTATATCCAGTTATGAACACTGAAGCTTTCTTT,.,TRBV27,few,TRBJ1-1
CASSPGAPYRLAGGEQFF,TGTGCCAGCAGCCCAGGGGCCCCTTATAGACTAGCGGGAGGAGAGCAGTTCTTC,TRBD2,TRBV11-2,.,TRBJ2-1
CASSTNPWGGMSSYNEQFF,TGTGCCAGCAGCACCAACCCCTGGGGCGGGATGAGCTCCTACAATGAGCAGTTCTTC,.,TRBV12-3/TRBV12-4,few,TRBJ2-1
CASSGAGRGYNEQFF,TGCGCCAGCAGCGGGGCCGGCAGGGGGTACAATGAGCAGTTCTTC,TRBD1,TRBV5-1,many,TRBJ2-1
CASSRITSGRAKFADTQYF,TGTGCCAGCAGCCGGATCACTAGCGGGAGGGCCAAATTCGCAGATACGCAGTATTTT,TRBD2,TRBV3-1,few,TRBJ2-3
CAISESLTSAIYEQYF,TGTGCCATCAGTGAGTCTTTGACTAGTGCGATCTACGAGCAGTACTTC,.,TRBV10-3,.,TRBJ2-7
CASKVAGYNEQFF,TGTGCCAGCAAGGTAGCGGGGTACAATGAGCAGTTCTTC,TRBD2,TRBV7-2,few,TRBJ2-1
CASSLAWDPATNEKLFF,TGCGCCAGCAGCTTGGCCTGGGACCCCGCAACTAATGAAAAACTGTTTTTT,.,TRBV5-1,.,TRBJ1-4
CASSLEFLAGEETQYF,TGCGCCAGCAGCTTGGAGTTCCTAGCGGGAGAAGAGACCCAGTACTTC,TRBD2,TRBV5-1,.,TRBJ2-5
CASSPIAGAKGSSYNEQFF,TGTGCCAGCAGCCCGATTGCGGGAGCGAAGGGTAGCTCCTACAATGAGCAGTTCTTC,TRBD2,TRBV7-3,.,TRBJ2-1
CASSLQGWISYEQYF,TGTGCCAGCAGCTTACAGGGATGGATCTCCTACGAGCAGTACTTC,.,TRBV11-2,few,TRBJ2-7
CSARGPTSGNTGELFF,TGCAGTGCTAGAGGTCCTACTAGCGGAAACACCGGGGAGCTGTTTTTT,TRBD2,TRBV20-1,few,TRBJ2-2
CASSLFAGTENNTEAFF,TGTGCCAGCAGTTTGTTTGCCGGGACAGAAAATAACACTGAAGCTTTCTTT,TRBD1,TRBV12-3/TRBV12-4,few,TRBJ1-1
CASRILPTTYNEQFF,TGCGCCAGCAGAATCCTACCGACCACCTACAATGAGCAGTTCTTC,.,TRBV5-1,few,TRBJ2-1
CASSPRTGVGNEQFF,TGTGCCAGCAGTCCTAGGACAGGGGTGGGCAATGAGCAGTTCTTC,TRBD1,TRBV12-3/TRBV12-4,few,TRBJ2-1
CASSYSVGRRLTDTQYF,TGTGCCAGCAGTTACTCAGTCGGGCGAAGACTCACAGATACGCAGTATTTT,.,TRBV6-5,few,TRBJ2-3
CSARVGLHYGYTF,TGCAGTGCTAGAGTGGGACTGCACTATGGCTACACCTTC,.,TRBV20-1,.,TRBJ1-2
CASSFPTGNTEAFF,TGTGCCAGCAGTTTTCCAACAGGGAACACTGAAGCTTTCTTT,.,TRBV12-3/TRBV12-4,few,TRBJ1-1
CSVETQGKDGYTF,TGCAGCGTTGAGACCCAGGGGAAGGATGGCTACACCTTC,.,TRBV29-1,few,TRBJ1-2
CSAISGGTEAFF,TGCAGTGCTATCTCGGGTGGGACTGAAGCTTTCTTT,.,TRBV20-1,.,TRBJ1-1
CASSPPKRVYEQYF,TGTGCCAGCTCACCACCCAAGAGGGTGTACGAGCAGTACTTC,.,TRBV18,many,TRBJ2-7
CASSLSGLAGYEQYF,TGTGCCAGCAGTTTATCCGGACTAGCGGGATACGAGCAGTACTTC,TRBD2,TRBV27,.,TRBJ2-7
CASAMGRSSGELFF,TGTGCCAGCGCAATGGGGCGGTCTTCCGGGGAGCTGTTTTTT,.,TRBV6-1,.,TRBJ2-2
CASSSGGQETQYF,TGCGCCAGCAGCTCGGGCGGTCAAGAGACCCAGTACTTC,.,TRBV5-1,few,TRBJ2-5
CASSLRTSGSLVYNEQFF,TGTGCCAGCAGCTTAAGGACTAGCGGGAGTTTAGTCTACAATGAGCAGTTCTTC,TRBD2,TRBV11-1,.,TRBJ2-1
CASSAVNTGELFF,TGCGCCAGCAGTGCAGTGAACACCGGGGAGCTGTTTTTT,.,TRBV5-1,.,TRBJ2-2
CASRDNRNTEAFF,TGCGCCAGCAGGGACAATCGGAACACTGAAGCTTTCTTT,.,TRBV10-2,few,TRBJ1-1
CSAFRATDTQYF,TGCAGTGCTTTTAGGGCCACAGATACGCAGTATTTT,.,TRBV20-1,few,TRBJ2-3
CASIGGDYSEQFF,TGTGCCAGCATCGGGGGAGATTACAGTGAGCAGTTCTTC,.,TRBV2,few,TRBJ2-1
CASSLNNEQFF,TGCGCCAGCAGCTTGAACAATGAGCAGTTCTTC,.,TRBV5-1,many,TRBJ2-1
CASSQLAGDGRDEQFF,TGTGCCAGCAGCCAACTAGCGGGAGATGGTAGGGATGAGCAGTTCTTC,TRBD2,TRBV7-9,few,TRBJ2-1
CASSLSVAGGPEQFF,TGTGCCAGCAGTTTATCGGTAGCGGGAGGGCCTGAGCAGTTCTTC,TRBD2,TRBV27,.,TRBJ2-1
CASSLRDRDPHF,TGTGCCAGCAGCCTCCGAGACAGGGACCCGCACTTC,TRBD1,TRBV6-1,.,TRBJ2-4
CASSPRAGRDTQYF,TGCGCCAGCAGCCCACGGGCCGGAAGGGATACGCAGTATTTT,.,TRBV5-1,.,TRBJ2-3
CSVGRGLSYNEQFF,TGCAGCGTTGGTCGGGGGCTCTCCTACAATGAGCAGTTCTTC,.,TRBV29-1,.,TRBJ2-1
CSVSDYGYTF,TGCAGCGTATCTGACTATGGCTACACCTTC,.,TRBV29-1,few,TRBJ1-2
CATSDRDGSQETQYF,TGTGCCACCAGTGATCGAGACGGAAGCCAAGAGACCCAGTACTTC,.,TRBV24-1,.,TRBJ2-5
CASSSRTSFNTDTQYF,TGCGCCAGCAGCTCACGGACTAGCTTTAACACAGATACGCAGTATTTT,TRBD2,TRBV5-1,.,TRBJ2-3
CSVGASGNLEQFF,TGCAGTGTTGGGGCTAGCGGGAACCTTGAGCAGTTCTTC,TRBD2,TRBV20-1,.,TRBJ2-1